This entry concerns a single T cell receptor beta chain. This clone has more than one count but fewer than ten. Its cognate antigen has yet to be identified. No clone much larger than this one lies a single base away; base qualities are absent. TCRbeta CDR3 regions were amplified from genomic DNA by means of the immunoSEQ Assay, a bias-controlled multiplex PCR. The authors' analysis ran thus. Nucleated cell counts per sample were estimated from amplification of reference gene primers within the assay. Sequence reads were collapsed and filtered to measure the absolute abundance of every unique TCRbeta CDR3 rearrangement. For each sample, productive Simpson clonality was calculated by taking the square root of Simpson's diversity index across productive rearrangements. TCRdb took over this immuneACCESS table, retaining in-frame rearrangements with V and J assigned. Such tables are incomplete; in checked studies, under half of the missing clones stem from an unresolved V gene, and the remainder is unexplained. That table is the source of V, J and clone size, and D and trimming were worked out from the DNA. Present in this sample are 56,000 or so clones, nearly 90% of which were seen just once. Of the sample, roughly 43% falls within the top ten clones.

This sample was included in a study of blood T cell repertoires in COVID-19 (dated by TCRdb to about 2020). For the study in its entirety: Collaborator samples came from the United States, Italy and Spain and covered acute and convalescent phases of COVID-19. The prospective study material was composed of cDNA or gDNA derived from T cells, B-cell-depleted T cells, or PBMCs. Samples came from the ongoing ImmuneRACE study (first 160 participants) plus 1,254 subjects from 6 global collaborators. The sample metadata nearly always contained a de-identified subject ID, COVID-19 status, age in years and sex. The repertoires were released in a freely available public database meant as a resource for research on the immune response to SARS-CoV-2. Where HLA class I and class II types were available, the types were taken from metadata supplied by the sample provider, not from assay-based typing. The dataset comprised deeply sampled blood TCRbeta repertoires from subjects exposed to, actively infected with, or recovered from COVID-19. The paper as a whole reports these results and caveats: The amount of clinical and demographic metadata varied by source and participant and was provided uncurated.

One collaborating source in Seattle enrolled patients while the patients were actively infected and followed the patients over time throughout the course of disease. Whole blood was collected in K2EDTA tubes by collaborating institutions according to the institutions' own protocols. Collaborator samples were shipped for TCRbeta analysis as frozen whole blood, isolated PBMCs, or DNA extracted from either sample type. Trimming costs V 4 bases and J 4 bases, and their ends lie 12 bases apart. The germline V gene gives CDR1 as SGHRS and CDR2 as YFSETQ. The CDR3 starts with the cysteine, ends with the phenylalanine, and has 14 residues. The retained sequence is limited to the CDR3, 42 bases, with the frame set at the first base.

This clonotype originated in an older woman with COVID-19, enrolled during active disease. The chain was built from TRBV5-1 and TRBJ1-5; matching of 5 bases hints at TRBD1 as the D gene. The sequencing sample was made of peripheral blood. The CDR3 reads CASSHRSANQPQHF. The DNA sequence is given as TGCGCCAGCAGCCACAGGAGCGCTAATCAGCCCCAGCATTTT. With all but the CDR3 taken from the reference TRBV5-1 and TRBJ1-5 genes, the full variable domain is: KAGVTQTPRYLIKTRGQQVTLSCSPISGHRSVSWYQQTPGQGLQFLFEYFSETQRNKGNFPGRFSGRQFSNSRSEMNVSTLELGDSALYLCASSHRSANQPQHFGDGTRLSIL.